What follows are 32 T cell receptor beta chains derived from one specimen sequenced in a study of neurological immune-mediated disorders. Via MiXCR, TCRdb re-called the 5' RACE reads, giving one row per CDR3 protein. The sample carries roughly 55,000 distinct CDR3 sequences, roughly 17% recorded once. The material sequenced was PBMCs. The receptor source for this set is a man between 60 and 75 years old in good health.

This clonotype was recorded at least ten times. This chain links TRBV10-3 with TRBJ2-7; 12 nucleotides agree with TRBD1. This CDR3 is built from 16 residues. The V gene's germline CDR1 is ENHRY and CDR2 SYGVKD. Trimming took 7 bases from V and 4 from J; bases not matched to a gene: 11. The CDR3 region is CAIKSGTGGPGYEQYF. The CDR3 nucleotides read TGTGCCATCAAATCCGGGACAGGGGGCCCCGGATACGAGCAGTACTTC.

The chain uses TRBV19 and TRBJ2-1, with TRBD1 matching over 8 bases. The CDR3 is 17 residues long. The junction had 10 bases not matched to a gene; V was cut back by 3 bases and J by 3 bases. Germline V gene lookup returns CDR1 LNHDA and CDR2 SQIVND (reference sequence). In DNA, the CDR3 is TGTGCCAGTAGTATTACCCTGACAGGGGTCTTCTACAATGAGCAGTTCTTC. It is translated as CASSITLTGVFYNEQFF.

The chain carries TRBV29-1 and TRBJ2-1, with D uncertain. The CDR3 runs 11 residues. The germline V gene encodes CDR1 SQVTM and CDR2 ANQGSEA. Trimming shortened V by 4 bases and J by 3 bases, and 4 bases separated the two germline ends. The chain's CDR3 is CSVGDYNEQFF. CDR3 nucleotides: TGCAGCGTTGGGGACTACAATGAGCAGTTCTTC.

This clonotype was picked up many times. The CDR3 loop reads CASSPSLAGQNTGELFF. In DNA form, the CDR3 reads TGTGCCAGCAGCCCCTCCCTAGCGGGGCAGAACACCGGGGAGCTGTTTTTT. The chain employs TRBV7-8 and TRBJ2-2, with 9 bases fitting TRBD2. V lost 5 bases, J lost 1 base, and 8 bases stayed unmatched. Germline CDR1 and CDR2: SGHVS and FQNEAQ. The CDR3 is 17 amino acids.

This clonotype was counted between two and nine times. The V gene is TRBV10-3, the J gene TRBJ2-1, with TRBD2 matching 10 bases. Trimming at V came to 0 bases and at J to 6 bases, leaving 20 bases not matched to a gene. The CDR3 totals 21 residues. Germline loops: CDR1 ENHRY, CDR2 SYGVKD. CDR3 loop: CAISESRGSSPQRGGFNEQFF. The CDR3, as DNA: TGTGCCATCAGTGAGTCGAGGGGCTCAAGTCCCCAGCGGGGGGGTTTCAATGAGCAGTTCTTC.

This chain joins TRBV7-2 and TRBJ2-3, with D maybe TRBD2 (6 bases). The V end lost 4 bases, the J end lost 3 bases, and 17 bases lay between the germline ends. Germline values: CDR1 SGHTA, CDR2 FQGNSA. There are 16 residues in the CDR3. The CDR3, as DNA: TGTGCCAGCAGCTCGGAAATTGGGAGGCGAACAGATACGCAGTATTTT. Its protein product is CASSSEIGRRTDTQYF.

This clonotype was recorded many times. The V and J genes are TRBV25-1 and TRBJ2-3; D is unresolved. Trimming took off 3 bases at V and 4 bases at J, with 17 bases between the two ends. The germline gives CDR1 MGHDK, CDR2 SYGVNS. The CDR3 runs 16 residues. The CDR3 sequence: CASSDHASSRPDTQYF. The DNA for the CDR3 is TGTGCCAGCAGTGATCATGCTAGTAGTCGACCAGATACGCAGTATTTT.

This clonotype was observed at least ten times. The rearrangement uses TRBV27 and TRBJ1-3; D is ambiguous. The V end was cut by 5 bases, the J end by 1 base, with 15 bases between. This CDR3 has 16 amino acids. The germline V gene encodes CDR1 MNHEY and CDR2 SMNVEV (reference sequence). In DNA form, the CDR3 reads TGTGCCAGCAGTACGATCCAGGAGGGATCTGGAAACACCATATATTTT. Translated: CASSTIQEGSGNTIYF.

This clonotype was detected ten times or more. This chain connects TRBV7-2 to TRBJ2-7; 8 bases align to TRBD2. Germline V CDR1 and CDR2: SGHTA, FQGNSA. The CDR3 loop spans 16 amino acids. The junction had 7 bases not matched to a gene; V was cut back by 1 base and J by 2 bases. CDR3 protein: CASSLGGTRNPYEQYF. CDR3 nucleotides: TGTGCCAGCAGCTTAGGGGGGACTAGGAACCCCTACGAGCAGTACTTC.

The rearrangement uses TRBV7-8 and TRBJ2-7, with a tentative D call TRBD2 (5 bases). V was clipped by 5 bases and J by 0 bases, with 17 bases between them. The CDR3 consists of 16 residues. Germline CDR1 is SGHVS and CDR2 is FQNEAQ. CDR3 in amino acids: CASSASSGGPSYEQYF. The CDR3 coding sequence is TGTGCCAGCAGCGCGTCCTCGGGCGGGCCCTCCTACGAGCAGTACTTC.

Many counts were recorded for this clonotype. The chain combines TRBV15 with TRBJ2-6; D is unclear. V lost 5 bases to trimming and J lost 2 bases, with 13 bases between them. Germline assignment: CDR1 LNHNV and CDR2 YYDKDF (reference sequence). This CDR3 comprises 16 residues. CDR3 sequence reads: CATSFGNVPGANVLTF. CDR3 nucleotide sequence: TGTGCCACCAGCTTCGGTAACGTCCCTGGGGCCAACGTCCTGACTTTC.

This chain uses TRBV7-2 with TRBJ2-5; 9 positions agree with TRBD2. With V trimmed by 5 bases and J by 1 base, 8 bases remained unmatched. CDR1 and CDR2 from the germline V gene are SGHTA and FQGNSA. This CDR3 contains 16 residues. The DNA of the CDR3 is TGTGCCAGCAGCCTAACGCGGGGGGGGCCCCAAGAGACCCAGTACTTC. Residues: CASSLTRGGPQETQYF.

This clonotype was recorded many times. The genes are TRBV12-3 or TRBV12-4 and TRBJ2-3, with 8 bases fitting TRBD1. The CDR3 runs 14 residues. V shed 5 bases and J 1 base; nucleotides not matched to a gene: 2. CDR3 sequence reads: CASSPGQGTDTQYF. In nucleotides, the CDR3 is TGTGCCAGCAGTCCGGGACAGGGCACAGATACGCAGTATTTT.

The rearrangement joins TRBV20-1 to TRBJ2-2, with D unclear. The CDR3 spans 15 residues. Germline V gives CDR1 DFQATT, CDR2 SNEGSKA (reference sequence). Trimming left V 3 bases short and J 0 bases short, with 11 bases between. Written as DNA, the CDR3 is TGCAGTGCTAGTCACCTCCAGTCGAACACCGGGGAGCTGTTTTTT. This codes for CSASHLQSNTGELFF.

Ten or more counts support this clonotype. The chain recombines TRBV3-1 with TRBJ2-2; no definite D call. The CDR3 loop spans 17 amino acids. Trimming took 6 bases from V and 0 from J, leaving 17 bases between them. The germline CDR1 and CDR2 sequences are LGHDT and YNNKEL (reference sequence). The CDR3 DNA sequence: TGTGCCAGCAGTCGGGTCGGCATGAACACGAACACCGGGGAGCTGTTTTTT. Translating gives CASSRVGMNTNTGELFF. The entire variable domain, with the rest obtained from reference TRBV3-1 and TRBJ2-2, is as follows: DTAVSQTPKYLVTQMGNDKSIKCEQNLGHDTMYWYKQDSKKFLKIMFSYNNKELIINETVPNRFSPKSPDKAHLNLHINSLELGDSAVYFCASSRVGMNTNTGELFFGEGSRLTVL.

V gene TRBV29-1 combines with J gene TRBJ2-2; D is perhaps TRBD1 (5 bases). CDR3 length equals 13 residues. V dropped 4 bases and J dropped 1 base, with 7 bases sitting between them. Germline V CDR1 and CDR2: SQVTM, ANQGSEA. This chain's CDR3 is CSVGRVNTGELFF. The CDR3 DNA is TGCAGCGTTGGCAGGGTGAACACCGGGGAGCTGTTTTTT.

This clonotype has at least ten counts. The chain carries TRBV29-1 and TRBJ2-1, with a tentative D call TRBD1 (6 bases). There are 14 residues in the CDR3. Germline V CDR1 and CDR2: SQVTM, ANQGSEA. V was trimmed by 3 bases and J by 8 bases, leaving 17 bases between them. DNA for the CDR3: TGCAGCGTTGAGCCGGGACACCGAGGGGATGAGCAGTTCTTC. It yields the protein CSVEPGHRGDEQFF.

V is TRBV7-2 and J is TRBJ1-5, with D unclear. Trimming cost V 5 bases and J 7 bases, with 12 bases left between them. Germline CDR1 SGHTA, CDR2 FQGNSA. The CDR3 spans 13 residues. The chain's CDR3 is CASSPPGLQPQHF. The CDR3 DNA follows: TGTGCCAGCAGCCCCCCCGGGTTGCAGCCCCAGCATTTT. The full variable domain, with the rest looked up from reference TRBV7-2 and TRBJ1-5, is GAGVSQSPSNKVTEKGKDVELRCDPISGHTALYWYRQSLGQGLEFLIYFQGNSAPDKSGLPSDRFSAERTGGSVSTLTIQRTQQEDSAVYLCASSPPGLQPQHFGDGTRLSIL.

This clonotype has at least ten counts. The genes are TRBV29-1 and TRBJ2-5; 7 bases match TRBD1. CDR1 is SQVTM and CDR2 is ANQGSEA in the germline V gene. This CDR3 is 13 amino acids long. The J segment lost 3 bases and the V segment lost 5 bases, leaving 6 bases of the junction unmatched. The chain's CDR3 is CSVRIQGKETQYF. Written as DNA, the CDR3 is TGCAGCGTTAGGATACAGGGGAAAGAGACCCAGTACTTC. Based on the CDR3 plus reference TRBV29-1 and TRBJ2-5, the full variable domain is SAVISQKPSRDICQRGTSLTIQCQVDSQVTMMFWYRQQPGQSLTLIATANQGSEATYESGFVIDKFPISRPNLTFSTLTVSNMSPEDSSIYLCSVRIQGKETQYFGPGTRLLVL.

This clonotype was recorded many times. The chain links TRBV29-1 to TRBJ2-6; 7 bases line up with TRBD2. Losses at the gene ends were 3 bases for V and 4 bases for J; bases not matched to a gene: 3. The CDR3 runs 14 residues. Germline CDR1 and CDR2: SQVTM and ANQGSEA. CDR3 bases: TGCAGCGTTGAGGCGGGGGTCGGGGCCAACGTCCTGACTTTC. This sequence encodes CSVEAGVGANVLTF.

This clonotype was counted ten times or more. The junction departs from germline at one end; a sequencing error may be responsible. V and J are TRBV20-1 and TRBJ1-2, with 7 nucleotides matching TRBD1. Looked up from germline, CDR1 is DFQATT and CDR2 is SNEGSKA (reference sequence). The CDR3 length is 16 residues. CDR3 sequence reads: CSARERGKAGGYGYTF. The CDR3 DNA reads as TGCAGTGCTCGAGAGAGGGGGAAGGCAGGGGGATATGGCTACACCTTC.

This clonotype was observed many times. The chain is built from TRBV10-3 and TRBJ1-2, with a tentative D call TRBD1 (5 bases). The CDR3 is 15 amino acids. Trimming stripped 0 bases from V and 2 bases from J, with 10 bases between. The germline V gene encodes CDR1 ENHRY and CDR2 SYGVKD. This chain's CDR3 is CAISESARGNYGYTF. Here the CDR3 DNA reads TGTGCCATCAGTGAGTCCGCCCGGGGCAACTATGGCTACACCTTC.

The sample holds many counts of this clonotype. The rearrangement joins TRBV5-1 to TRBJ2-7, with D unclear. The CDR3 is 13 amino acids. The germline CDR1 and CDR2 sequences are SGHRS and YFSETQ. V was clipped by 4 bases and J by 4 bases, with 12 bases between them. This chain's CDR3 is CASSPDGPYEQYF. The CDR3 nucleotides are TGCGCCAGCAGCCCCGACGGGCCTTACGAGCAGTACTTC.

V is TRBV20-1 and J is TRBJ1-4; perhaps TRBD1 as D (6 bases). Germline V gene data show CDR1 as DFQATT and CDR2 as SNEGSKA (reference sequence). The CDR3 extends over 14 amino acids. With 6 bases removed from V and 8 bases from J, the gap between germline ends came to 19 bases. The CDR3 protein is CSATAGGGVEKLFF. DNA for the CDR3: TGCAGTGCAACGGCCGGGGGGGGCGTAGAAAAACTGTTTTTT.

This clonotype was observed many times. The chain has TRBV7-8 and TRBJ2-2, with 7 bases fitting TRBD1. Unmatched junction bases numbered 5, after V lost 10 bases and J lost 0 bases. The CDR3 has 14 residues. In germline, CDR1 is SGHVS, CDR2 FQNEAQ. The CDR3 bases are TGTGCCACGCAGGGGGTTGCGAACACCGGGGAGCTGTTTTTT. Residues: CATQGVANTGELFF.

This clonotype occurred many times. The chain combines TRBV6-4 with TRBJ2-2; D uncertain. V lost 0 bases and J 1 base, leaving 9 bases between the germline ends. Germline lookup yields CDR1 MRHNA and CDR2 SNTAGT. The CDR3 loop spans 16 amino acids. In DNA form, the CDR3 reads TGTGCCAGCAGTGACTCCCCGACGGTGAACACCGGGGAGCTGTTTTTT. This translates into CASSDSPTVNTGELFF.

This chain uses TRBV12-3 or TRBV12-4 with TRBJ1-2, with D unresolved. The CDR3 loop spans 11 amino acids. V was pared by 1 base and J by 7 bases, with 4 bases between. CDR3 loop: CASSLEAGYTF. CDR3 in DNA: TGTGCCAGCAGTTTAGAGGCTGGCTACACCTTC.

This clonotype occurred many times. The gene calls are TRBV12-3 or TRBV12-4 and TRBJ2-1, with 8 nucleotides matching TRBD2. Trimming took 6 bases from V and 2 from J; bases not matched to a gene: 6. The CDR3 is 15 amino acids. The CDR3 region is CASSPAGVPYNEQFF. The DNA for the CDR3 is TGTGCCAGCAGCCCAGCGGGAGTCCCCTACAATGAGCAGTTCTTC.

This rearrangement joins TRBV10-3 to TRBJ2-7; the match to TRBD1 covers 8 bases. This CDR3 is 13 amino acids long. The germline CDR1 and CDR2 sequences are ENHRY and SYGVKD. CDR3 residues: CSTWTGLNYEQYF. The CDR3 coding sequence is TGTTCAACCTGGACAGGGTTAAACTACGAGCAGTACTTC.

This clonotype was picked up many times. This rearrangement joins TRBV11-2 to TRBJ1-1, with D uncertain. CDR1 is SGHAT, CDR2 FQNNGV, per germline. V lost 1 base to trimming and J lost 1 base, with 7 bases between them. The CDR3 length is 14 residues. CDR3 residues: CASSLGAWNTEAFF. CDR3 in DNA: TGTGCCAGCAGCTTAGGGGCATGGAACACTGAAGCTTTCTTT. Full variable domain (outside the CDR3, taken from reference TRBV11-2 and TRBJ1-1): EAGVAQSPRYKIIEKRQSVAFWCNPISGHATLYWYQQILGQGPKLLIQFQNNGVVDDSQLPKDRFSAERLKGVDSTLKIQPAKLEDSAVYLCASSLGAWNTEAFFGQGTRLTVV.

This clonotype occurred many times. V is TRBV20-1 and J is TRBJ1-2, with 9 bases that match TRBD1. The CDR3 sequence is 14 residues long. Looked up from germline, CDR1 is DFQATT and CDR2 is SNEGSKA (reference sequence). The ends lost 3 bases at V and 4 bases at J; junction bases unmatched: 6. The CDR3 sequence: CSASSGTGSYGYTF. In DNA form, the CDR3 reads TGCAGTGCTAGCTCCGGGACAGGGAGCTATGGCTACACCTTC.

This clonotype was detected ten times or more. This chain links TRBV5-1 with TRBJ2-2; D call uncertain. Germline V gene sequence: CDR1 SGHRS, CDR2 YFSETQ. Deletions cut 2 bases from V and 5 bases from J, with 7 bases between. The length of the CDR3 is 13 residues. CDR3: CASSFEATGELFF. DNA for the CDR3: TGCGCCAGCAGCTTTGAGGCGACCGGGGAGCTGTTTTTT.